The source of this TCR beta chain is a study of OX40 agonist ivuxolimab in advanced cancers. Study background: From roughly 20 to 85 years was the age range, with a mean of around 57 years, and over 80% were male.

The junction had 7 bases not matched to a gene; V was cut back by 6 bases and J by 0 bases. Germline V gene lookup returns CDR1 MDHEN and CDR2 SYDVKM. The CDR3 totals 16 residues. The assay was immunoSEQ multiplex PCR, and TCRdb's table has in-frame clones only and misses some. The sample lists tens of thousands of clones, roughly nine tenths seen once, with about 30% in the top ten. The sample here was CD4+ or CD8+ T cells sorted from blood, taken in a trial of the OX40 agonist ivuxolimab. This receptor was taken from an adult with an advanced solid tumor such as melanoma, head and neck, liver or kidney cancer. The genes are TRBV28 and TRBJ1-5, with 8 positions matching TRBD1. The CDR3 DNA reads as TGTGCCAGCAGCTCCATTGGACAGGGTAGCAATCAGCCCCAGCATTTT. It translates to CASSSIGQGSNQPQHF.